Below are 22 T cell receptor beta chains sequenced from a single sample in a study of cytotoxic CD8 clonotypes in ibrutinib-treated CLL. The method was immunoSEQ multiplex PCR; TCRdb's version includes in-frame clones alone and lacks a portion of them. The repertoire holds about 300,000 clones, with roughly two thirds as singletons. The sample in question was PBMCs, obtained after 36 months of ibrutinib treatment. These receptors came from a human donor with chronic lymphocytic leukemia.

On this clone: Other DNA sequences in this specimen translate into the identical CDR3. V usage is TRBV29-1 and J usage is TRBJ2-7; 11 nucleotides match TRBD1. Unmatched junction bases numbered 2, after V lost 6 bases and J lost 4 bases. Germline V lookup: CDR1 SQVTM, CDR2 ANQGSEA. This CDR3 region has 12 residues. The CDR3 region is CSVGQGAYEQYF. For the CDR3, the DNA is TGCAGCGTCGGACAGGGGGCTTACGAGCAGTACTTC.

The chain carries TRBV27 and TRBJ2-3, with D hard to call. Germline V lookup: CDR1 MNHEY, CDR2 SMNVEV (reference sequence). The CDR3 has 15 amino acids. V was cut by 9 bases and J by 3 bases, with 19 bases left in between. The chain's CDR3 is CASRLNFLQTDTQYF. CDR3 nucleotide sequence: TGTGCCAGTCGGCTCAACTTCCTTCAGACAGATACGCAGTATTTT.

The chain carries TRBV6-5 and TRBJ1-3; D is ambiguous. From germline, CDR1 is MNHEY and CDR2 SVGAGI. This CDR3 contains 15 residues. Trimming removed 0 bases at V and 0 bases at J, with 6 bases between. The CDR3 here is CASSYSSSSGNTIYF. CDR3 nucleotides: TGTGCCAGCAGTTACTCTTCCAGCTCTGGAAACACCATATATTTT.

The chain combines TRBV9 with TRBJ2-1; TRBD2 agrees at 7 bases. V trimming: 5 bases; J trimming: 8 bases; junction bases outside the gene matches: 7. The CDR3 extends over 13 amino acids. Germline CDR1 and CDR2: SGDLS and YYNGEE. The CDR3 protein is CASSFRGRDEQFF. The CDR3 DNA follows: TGTGCCAGCAGTTTTCGGGGGAGGGATGAGCAGTTCTTC.

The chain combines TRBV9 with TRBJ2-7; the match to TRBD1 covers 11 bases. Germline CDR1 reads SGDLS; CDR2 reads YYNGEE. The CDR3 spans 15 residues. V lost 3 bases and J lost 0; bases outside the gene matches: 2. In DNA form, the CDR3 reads TGTGCCAGCAGCGGGACAGGGGGCGGCTCCTACGAGCAGTACTTC. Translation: CASSGTGGGSYEQYF. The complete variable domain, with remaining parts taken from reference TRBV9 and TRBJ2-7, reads DSGVTQTPKHLITATGQRVTLRCSPRSGDLSVYWYQQSLDQGLQFLIQYYNGEERAKGNILERFSAQQFPDLHSELNLSSLELGDSALYFCASSGTGGGSYEQYFGPGTRLTVT.

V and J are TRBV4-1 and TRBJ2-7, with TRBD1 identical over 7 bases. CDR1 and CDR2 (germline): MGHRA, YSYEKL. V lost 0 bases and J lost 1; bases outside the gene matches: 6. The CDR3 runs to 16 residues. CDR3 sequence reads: CASSQEGQVWSYEQYF. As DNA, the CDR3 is TGCGCCAGCAGCCAAGAAGGACAGGTCTGGTCCTACGAGCAGTACTTC.

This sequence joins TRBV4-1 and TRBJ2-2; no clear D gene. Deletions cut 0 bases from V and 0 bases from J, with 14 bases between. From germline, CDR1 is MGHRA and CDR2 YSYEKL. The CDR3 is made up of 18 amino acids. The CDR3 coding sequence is TGCGCCAGCAGCCAAGATCGTAGGAGAACGCCGAACACCGGGGAGCTGTTTTTT. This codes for CASSQDRRRTPNTGELFF.

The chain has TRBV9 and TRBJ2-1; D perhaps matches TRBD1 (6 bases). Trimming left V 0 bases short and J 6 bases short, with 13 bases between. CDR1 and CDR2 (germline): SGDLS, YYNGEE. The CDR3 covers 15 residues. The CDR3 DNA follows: TGTGCCAGCAGCGTAGGATTGGGACACCGCAATGAGCAGTTCTTC. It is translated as CASSVGLGHRNEQFF.

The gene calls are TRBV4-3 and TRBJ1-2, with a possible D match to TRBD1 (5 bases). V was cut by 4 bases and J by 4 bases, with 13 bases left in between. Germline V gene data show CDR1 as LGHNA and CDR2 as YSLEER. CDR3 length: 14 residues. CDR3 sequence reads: CASSPGSRVYGYTF. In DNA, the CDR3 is TGCGCCAGCAGCCCCGGGAGCAGGGTCTATGGCTACACCTTC.

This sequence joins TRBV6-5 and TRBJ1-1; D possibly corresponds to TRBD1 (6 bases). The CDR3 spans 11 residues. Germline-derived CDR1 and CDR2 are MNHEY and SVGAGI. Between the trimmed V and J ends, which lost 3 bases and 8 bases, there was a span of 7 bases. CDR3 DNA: TGTGCCAGCAGTTATGACAGGGAAGCTTTCTTT. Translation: CASSYDREAFF.

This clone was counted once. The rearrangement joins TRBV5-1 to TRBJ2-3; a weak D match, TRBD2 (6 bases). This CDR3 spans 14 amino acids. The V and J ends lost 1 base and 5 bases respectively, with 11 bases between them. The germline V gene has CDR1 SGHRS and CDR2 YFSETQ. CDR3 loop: CASSLFTAGDTQYF. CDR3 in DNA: TGCGCCAGCAGCTTGTTTACAGCGGGAGATACGCAGTATTTT.

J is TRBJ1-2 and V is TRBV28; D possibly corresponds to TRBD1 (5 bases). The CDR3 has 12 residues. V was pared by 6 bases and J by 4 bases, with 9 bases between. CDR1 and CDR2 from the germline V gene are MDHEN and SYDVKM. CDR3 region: CASSPDSYGYTF. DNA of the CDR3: TGTGCCAGCAGCCCTGACAGCTATGGCTACACCTTC.

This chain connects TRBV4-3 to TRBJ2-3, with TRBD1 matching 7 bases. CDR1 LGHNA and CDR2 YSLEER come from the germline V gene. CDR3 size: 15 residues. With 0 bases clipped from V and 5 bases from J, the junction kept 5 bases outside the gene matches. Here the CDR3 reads CASSQEKGAGDTQYF. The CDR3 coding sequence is TGCGCCAGCAGCCAAGAAAAGGGGGCTGGAGATACGCAGTATTTT.

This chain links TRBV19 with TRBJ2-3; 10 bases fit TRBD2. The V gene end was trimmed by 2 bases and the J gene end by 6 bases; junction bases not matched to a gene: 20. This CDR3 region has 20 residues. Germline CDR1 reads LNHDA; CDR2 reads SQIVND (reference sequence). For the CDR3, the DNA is TGTGCCAGTAGTATAACACCCGGAGTAGAGCGGGAGGGTCGCGCGGATACGCAGTATTTT. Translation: CASSITPGVEREGRADTQYF.

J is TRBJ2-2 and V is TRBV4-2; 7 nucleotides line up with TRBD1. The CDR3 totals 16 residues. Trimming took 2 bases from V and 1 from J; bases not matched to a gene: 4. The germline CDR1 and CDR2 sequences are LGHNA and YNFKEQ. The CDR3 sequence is CASSQLDRVNTGELFF. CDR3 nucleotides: TGTGCCAGCAGCCAACTCGACAGGGTGAACACCGGGGAGCTGTTTTTT.

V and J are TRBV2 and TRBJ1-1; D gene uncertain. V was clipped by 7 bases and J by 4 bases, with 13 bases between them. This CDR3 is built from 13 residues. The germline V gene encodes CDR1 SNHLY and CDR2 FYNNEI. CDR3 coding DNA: TGTGCCAGCACCGCGAGGGTTGGCACTGAAGCTTTCTTT. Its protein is CASTARVGTEAFF.

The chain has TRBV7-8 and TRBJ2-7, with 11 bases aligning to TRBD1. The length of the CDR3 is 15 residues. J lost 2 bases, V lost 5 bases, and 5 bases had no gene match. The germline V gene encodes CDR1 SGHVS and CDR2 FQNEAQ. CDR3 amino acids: CASSPLGQGAYEQYF. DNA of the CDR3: TGTGCCAGCAGCCCCTTGGGACAGGGGGCCTACGAGCAGTACTTC.

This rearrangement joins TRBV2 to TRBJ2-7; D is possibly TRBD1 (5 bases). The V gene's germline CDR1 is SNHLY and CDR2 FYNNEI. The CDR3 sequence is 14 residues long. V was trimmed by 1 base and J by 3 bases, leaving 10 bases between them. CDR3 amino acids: CASSEGGRLYEQYF. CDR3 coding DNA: TGTGCCAGCAGTGAAGGGGGCAGACTCTACGAGCAGTACTTC. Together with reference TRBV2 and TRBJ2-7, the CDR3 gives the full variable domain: EPEVTQTPSHQVTQMGQEVILRCVPISNHLYFYWYRQILGQKVEFLVSFYNNEISEKSEIFDDQFSVERPDGSNFTLKIRSTKLEDSAMYFCASSEGGRLYEQYFGPGTRLTVT.

The CDR3 region has the DNA TGTGCCAGCAGCTTAGAGAGGTCCGAGACCCAGTACTTC. Its protein is CASSLERSETQYF. The V call is TRBV7-2, the J call TRBJ2-5; no definite D call. The ends were cut back, 1 base at V and 5 bases at J, with 8 bases in the middle. Germline V lookup: CDR1 SGHTA, CDR2 FQGNSA. This CDR3 region has 13 residues.

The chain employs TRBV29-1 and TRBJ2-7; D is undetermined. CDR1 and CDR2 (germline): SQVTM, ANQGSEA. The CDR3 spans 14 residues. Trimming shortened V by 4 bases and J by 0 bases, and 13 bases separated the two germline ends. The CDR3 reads CSVARSGFSYEQYF. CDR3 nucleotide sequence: TGCAGCGTTGCCAGATCTGGGTTCTCCTACGAGCAGTACTTC.

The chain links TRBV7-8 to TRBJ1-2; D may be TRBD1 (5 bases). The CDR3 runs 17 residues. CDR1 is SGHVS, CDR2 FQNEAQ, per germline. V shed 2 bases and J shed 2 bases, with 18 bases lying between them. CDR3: CASSLFLLGGTNYGYTF. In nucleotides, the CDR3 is TGTGCCAGCAGCTTATTCTTGTTGGGGGGTACGAACTATGGCTACACCTTC.

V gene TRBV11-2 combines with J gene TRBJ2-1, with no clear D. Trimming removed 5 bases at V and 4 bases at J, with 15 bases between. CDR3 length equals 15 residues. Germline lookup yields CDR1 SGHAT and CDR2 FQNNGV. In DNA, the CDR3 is TGTGCCAGCAGCCCCCTCGTTTTGACGTACAATGAGCAGTTCTTC. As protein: CASSPLVLTYNEQFF.